Given below is one T cell receptor (beta chain) in context. These data come from a study of blood T cell repertoires in COVID-19. About the research overall: From T cells, B-cell-depleted T cells, or PBMCs came the material, which was cDNA or gDNA.

CDR1 and CDR2 (germline): SEHNR, FQNEAQ (reference sequence). The V end was cut by 1 base, the J end by 8 bases, with 18 bases between. The CDR3 runs to 16 residues. Sequencing used immunoSEQ multiplex PCR; TCRdb keeps in-frame clones, though not all of them. The sample carries some 430,000 clones, less than 95% recorded once. Input material: PBMCs or T cells enriched from blood (not recorded which). V is TRBV7-9 and J is TRBJ2-1, with D possibly matching TRBD2 (6 bases). The clonotype was recovered from a man between 18 and 29 years old who had recovered from COVID-19. In DNA form, the CDR3 reads TGTGCCAGCAGCTTAGGCCGGGTCACTTGGGGGGATGAGCAGTTCTTC. It specifies CASSLGRVTWGDEQFF.